This TCR beta chain was obtained from a study of cytomegalovirus exposure and HLA in healthy donors. The V gene end was trimmed by 8 bases and the J gene end by 6 bases; junction bases not matched to a gene: 8. Germline V gene sequence: CDR1 ENHRY, CDR2 SYGVKD. CDR3 length: 14 amino acids. Using immunoSEQ multiplex PCR, the repertoire was profiled, and TCRdb retains in-frame clones only, with some absent. This table holds tens of thousands of clones, 88% found once. This chain connects TRBV10-3 to TRBJ2-1; 9 nucleotides agree with TRBD1. This sequence originates from a woman in her twenties or thirties in good health and CMV-seronegative. The sequenced sample consisted of PBMCs. CDR3 amino acids: CAIGGTGLRNEQFF. The CDR3 DNA reads TGTGCCATCGGCGGGACAGGGTTGCGCAATGAGCAGTTCTTC.